This T cell receptor (beta chain) was sequenced for a study of T cell responses to AZD1222 COVID-19 vaccine. Across the study: Analysis merged second doses at about 4 or about 12 weeks.

Note on this clone: The antigen remains undetermined.

Per germline, CDR1 MDHEN and CDR2 SYDVKM. Trimming left V 5 bases short and J 4 bases short, with 9 bases between. The CDR3 is 13 residues long. Study conclusions and caveats: Repertoires were obtained solely post-peak T cell response. Dominant CD4 TCR responses targeted spike regions 160-218 and 743-854. Reportedly, nearly half of unique spike TCRs recognized epitopes outside B.1.351/B.1.1.7 mutations.

Profiled with immunoSEQ multiplex PCR; TCRdb holds only in-frame clones, not every one. Of roughly 83,000 clones detected, 86% appear once; the ten largest clones hold 7.5% to 9%. The receptor's source is an adult in good health. This specimen consisted of peripheral blood, obtained on day 0 of AZD1222 vaccination. This chain uses TRBV28 with TRBJ1-3, with D possibly TRBD1 on 5 matching bases. CDR3 sequence: CASSVSGGNTIYF. The CDR3 DNA reads TGTGCCAGCAGTGTATCAGGGGGAAACACCATATATTTT.